The entry that follows covers one T cell receptor (beta chain) sequence. This sample was included in a study of blood T cell repertoires in COVID-19. Study-wide context: From the United States, Italy and Spain came samples of acute and convalescent COVID-19. PBMCs, B-cell-depleted T cells, or T cells provided the cDNA or gDNA that made up the material.

The CDR3 covers 12 residues. The germline V gene encodes CDR1 SGHTA and CDR2 FQGTGA. V was trimmed by 4 bases and J by 3 bases, leaving 4 bases between them. Methods used by the authors: Amplification of reference gene primers was used by the study to estimate nucleated cell counts. Sequencing was performed with immunoSEQ multiplex PCR; in TCRdb, only in-frame clones are kept and a portion is missing. V, J and clone size are those of that table, while D and trimming were read from the DNA. The sample shows approximately 93,000 clones, more than 75% of them seen only once. V usage is TRBV7-3 and J usage is TRBJ2-1; D ambiguous. Sequenced sample: peripheral blood. The TCR comes from a human donor in a cohort sampled during active COVID-19. The CDR3 DNA reads TGTGCCAGCAGCTCAGGCTACAATGAGCAGTTCTTC. Translating gives CASSSGYNEQFF.